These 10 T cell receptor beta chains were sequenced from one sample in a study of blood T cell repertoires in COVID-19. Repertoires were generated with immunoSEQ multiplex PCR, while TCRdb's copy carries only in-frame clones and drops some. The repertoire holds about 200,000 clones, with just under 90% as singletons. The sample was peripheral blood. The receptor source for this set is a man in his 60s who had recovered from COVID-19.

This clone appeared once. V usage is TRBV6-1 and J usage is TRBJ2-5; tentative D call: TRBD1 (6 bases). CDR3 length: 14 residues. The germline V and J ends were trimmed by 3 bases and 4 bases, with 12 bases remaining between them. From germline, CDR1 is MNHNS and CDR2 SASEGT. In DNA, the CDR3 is TGTGCCAGCAGTGAGTACAGGGTTGCAGAGACCCAGTACTTC. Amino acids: CASSEYRVAETQYF.

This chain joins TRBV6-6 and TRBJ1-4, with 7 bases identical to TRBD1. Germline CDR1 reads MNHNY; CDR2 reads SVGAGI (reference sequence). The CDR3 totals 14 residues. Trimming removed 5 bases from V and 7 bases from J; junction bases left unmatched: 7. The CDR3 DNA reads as TGTGCCAGCAGTAGGACAGGAGACCGTGAAAAACTGTTTTTT. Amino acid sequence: CASSRTGDREKLFF.

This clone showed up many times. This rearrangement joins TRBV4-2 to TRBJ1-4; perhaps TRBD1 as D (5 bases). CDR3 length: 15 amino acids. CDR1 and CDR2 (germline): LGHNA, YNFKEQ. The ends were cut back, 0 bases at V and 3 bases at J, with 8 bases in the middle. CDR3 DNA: TGTGCCAGCAGCCAAGAGACAGATTCTAATGAAAAACTGTTTTTT. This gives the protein CASSQETDSNEKLFF.

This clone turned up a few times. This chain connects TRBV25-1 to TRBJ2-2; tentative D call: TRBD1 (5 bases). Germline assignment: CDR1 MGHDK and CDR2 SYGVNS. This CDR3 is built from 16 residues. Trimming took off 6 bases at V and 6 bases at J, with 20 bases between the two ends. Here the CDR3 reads CASREDSIHQAGELFF. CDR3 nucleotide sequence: TGTGCCAGCAGGGAAGACAGCATTCATCAGGCCGGGGAGCTGTTTTTT.

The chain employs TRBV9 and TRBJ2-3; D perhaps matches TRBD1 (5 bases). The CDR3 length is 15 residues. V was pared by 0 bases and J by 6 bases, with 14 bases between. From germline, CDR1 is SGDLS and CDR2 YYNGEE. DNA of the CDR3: TGTGCCAGCAGCGTAGCAGGGTCCAATGGGGATACGCAGTATTTT. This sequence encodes CASSVAGSNGDTQYF.

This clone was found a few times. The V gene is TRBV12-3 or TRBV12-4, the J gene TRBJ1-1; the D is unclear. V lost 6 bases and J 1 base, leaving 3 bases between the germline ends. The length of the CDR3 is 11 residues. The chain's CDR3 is CASRRNTEAFF. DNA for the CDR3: TGTGCCAGCAGGAGGAACACTGAAGCTTTCTTT.

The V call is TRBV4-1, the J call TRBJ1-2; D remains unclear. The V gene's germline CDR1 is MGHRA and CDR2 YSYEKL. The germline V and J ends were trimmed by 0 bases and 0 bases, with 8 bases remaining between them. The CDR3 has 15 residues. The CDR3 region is CASSQETVANYGYTF. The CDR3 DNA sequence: TGCGCCAGCAGCCAAGAAACTGTAGCTAACTATGGCTACACCTTC.

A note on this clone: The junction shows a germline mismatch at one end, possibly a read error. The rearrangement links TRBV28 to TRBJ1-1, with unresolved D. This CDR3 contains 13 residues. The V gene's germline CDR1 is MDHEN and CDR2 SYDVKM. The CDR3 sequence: CASSLTENAEAFF. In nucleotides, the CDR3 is TGTGCCAGCAGTTTAACGGAGAACGCTGAAGCTTTCTTT.

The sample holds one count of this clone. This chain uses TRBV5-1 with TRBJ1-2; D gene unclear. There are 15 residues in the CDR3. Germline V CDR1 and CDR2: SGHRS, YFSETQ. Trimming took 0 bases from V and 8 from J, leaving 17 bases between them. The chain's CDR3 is CASSLDAGALGGYTF. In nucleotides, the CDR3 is TGCGCCAGCAGCTTGGATGCGGGTGCCCTCGGGGGCTACACCTTC.

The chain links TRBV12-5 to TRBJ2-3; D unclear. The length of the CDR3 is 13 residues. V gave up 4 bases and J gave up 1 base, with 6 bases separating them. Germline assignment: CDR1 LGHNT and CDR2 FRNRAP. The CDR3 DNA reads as TGTGCTAGTGGTTCCCCCGGCACAGATACGCAGTATTTT. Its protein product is CASGSPGTDTQYF. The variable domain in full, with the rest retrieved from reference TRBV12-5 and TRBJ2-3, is DARVTQTPRHKVTEMGQEVTMRCQPILGHNTVFWYRQTMMQGLELLAYFRNRAPLDDSGMPKDRFSAEMPDATLATLKIQPSEPRDSAVYFCASGSPGTDTQYFGPGTRLTVL.